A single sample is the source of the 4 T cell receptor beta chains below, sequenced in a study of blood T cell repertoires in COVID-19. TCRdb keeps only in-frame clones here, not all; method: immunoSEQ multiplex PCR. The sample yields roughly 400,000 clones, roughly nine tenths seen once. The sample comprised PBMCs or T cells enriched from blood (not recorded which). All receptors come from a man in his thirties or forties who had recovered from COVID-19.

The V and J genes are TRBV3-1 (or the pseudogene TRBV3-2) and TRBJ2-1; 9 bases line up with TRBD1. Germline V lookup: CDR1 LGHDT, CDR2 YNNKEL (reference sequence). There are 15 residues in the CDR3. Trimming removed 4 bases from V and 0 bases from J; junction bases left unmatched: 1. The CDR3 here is CASSPTGGSYNEQFF. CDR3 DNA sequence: TGTGCCAGCAGCCCGACAGGGGGCTCCTACAATGAGCAGTTCTTC.

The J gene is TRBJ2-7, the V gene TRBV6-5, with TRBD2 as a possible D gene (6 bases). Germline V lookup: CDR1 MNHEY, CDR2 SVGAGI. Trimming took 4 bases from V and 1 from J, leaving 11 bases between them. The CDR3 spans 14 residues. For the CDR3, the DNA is TGTGCCAGCAGTTCCCCGGGGAGGTCCTACGAGCAGTACTTC. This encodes CASSSPGRSYEQYF.

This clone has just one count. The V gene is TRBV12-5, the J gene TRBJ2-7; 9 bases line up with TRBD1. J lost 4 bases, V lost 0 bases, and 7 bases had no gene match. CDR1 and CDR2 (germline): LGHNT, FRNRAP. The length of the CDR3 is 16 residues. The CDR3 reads CASGLVLGTGMYEQYF. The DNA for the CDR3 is TGTGCTAGTGGTTTGGTACTAGGGACAGGGATGTACGAGCAGTACTTC.

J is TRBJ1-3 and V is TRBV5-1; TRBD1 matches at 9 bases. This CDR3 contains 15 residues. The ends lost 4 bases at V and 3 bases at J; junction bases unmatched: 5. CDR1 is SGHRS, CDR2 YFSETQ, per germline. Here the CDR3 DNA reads TGCGCCAGCAGCCGGGGACAGGGAAGTGGAAACACCATATATTTT. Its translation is CASSRGQGSGNTIYF.